A selection of T cell receptor beta chains follows, all from one sample in a study. TCRdb re-derived calls from the 5' RACE reads in MiXCR, one entry per CDR3 protein. In the table there are about 41,000 distinct CDR3 sequences, about 29% of which are singletons. The sample comprised memory CD4+ T cells sorted from a lymph node. All receptors derive from a female donor with breast cancer. Both conserved end residues are trimmed from each CDR3.

J gene	V gene	CDR3 protein
TRBJ2-1	TRBV7-3	ASSQRGGLVYNEQF
TRBJ1-4	TRBV6-7	ASSCSGTRKDEKLF
TRBJ2-6	TRBV12-3/TRBV12-4	ASSLAQGAVGANVLT
TRBJ2-7	TRBV6-1	ASSERQGEYYEQY
TRBJ1-2	TRBV6-2/TRBV6-3	ASSYEGTNGYT
TRBJ2-1	TRBV5-1	ASSLFGSSYNEQF
TRBJ2-6	TRBV5-1	ASSAGTGLGGANVLT
TRBJ2-5	TRBV6-5	ASSLLAGSQETQY
TRBJ1-5	TRBV11-2	ASSPSPDQPQH
TRBJ1-3	TRBV27	ASRSRGGSGNTIY
TRBJ1-5	TRBV28	ASSRDEDSNQPQH
TRBJ2-2	TRBV5-1	ASSQGQGNGELF
TRBJ2-7	TRBV7-7	ASSNAGGEQY
TRBJ1-2	TRBV10-3	AISGGDRRGYT
TRBJ2-3	TRBV5-4	ASSLVPAGALTDTQY
TRBJ1-5	TRBV28	ASSPRGGVQPQH
TRBJ2-7	TRBV7-9	ASSLVEAPPGHEQY
TRBJ2-5	TRBV7-2	ASSPKETQY
TRBJ2-7	TRBV7-2	ASSPSGMTYEQY
TRBJ1-5	TRBV5-1	ASRLSSNQPQH
TRBJ2-1	TRBV11-2	ASSLGTVYNEQF
TRBJ1-4	TRBV6-6	ASSVRPNYEKLF
TRBJ2-3	TRBV10-1	ASSEGGPDTQY
TRBJ2-7	TRBV7-9	ASQRGGPYEQY
TRBJ2-2	TRBV5-1	ASSSIQGSPNTGELF
TRBJ2-3	TRBV20-1	SARTTLAVSTDTQY
TRBJ2-3	TRBV20-1	SVIPSGGLYTDTQY
TRBJ1-2	TRBV5-1	ASSLGSVVREDGYT
TRBJ2-7	TRBV30	AWGLELGGEQY
TRBJ2-4	TRBV20-1	SALRVAKNIQY
TRBJ2-3	TRBV21-1	ASSKELFTDTQY
TRBJ2-5	TRBV7-2	ASSLAGLAGWSETQY
TRBJ2-5	TRBV2	ASSAYAGAQETQY
TRBJ2-3	TRBV9	ASSVVGTYTDTQY
TRBJ2-1	TRBV5-1	ASSLSRTVYNEQF
TRBJ2-1	TRBV13	ASSLEDSGDEQF
TRBJ2-5	TRBV4-2	ASSITGAGEETQY
TRBJ1-1	TRBV4-1	ASSHLSGANTEAF
TRBJ2-1	TRBV5-1	ASSYIAGGNEQF
TRBJ2-3	TRBV12-3/TRBV12-4	ASSLGSNTDTQY
TRBJ2-3	TRBV9	ASSVAVSGYLSSTDTQY
TRBJ2-5	TRBV4-1	ASSYRRQGETQY
TRBJ1-1	TRBV6-5	ASRDRQGRTLKAF
TRBJ2-5	TRBV5-1	ASSLGSGKMETQY
TRBJ1-1	TRBV29-1	SVSGQGTEAF
TRBJ2-1	TRBV7-9	ASRTSGGGNEQF
TRBJ1-5	TRBV7-2	ASSLAPTGVQPQH
TRBJ1-1	TRBV6-2/TRBV6-3	ASSYAESHTEAF
TRBJ2-5	TRBV2	ASVAVQETQY
TRBJ2-7	TRBV4-1	ASSQVPGTDGYEQY
TRBJ1-4	TRBV7-9	ASSLLKGTASNEKLF
TRBJ2-7	TRBV28	ASTVSGRGYEQY
TRBJ2-1	TRBV7-2	ASSFEDEQF
TRBJ2-5	TRBV20-1	SARGGLQETQY
TRBJ2-2	TRBV27	ASSLPLGLAGGRGTGELF
TRBJ2-2	TRBV7-9	ASTGADGELF
TRBJ1-1	TRBV4-2	ASSQEDTEAF
TRBJ2-7	TRBV5-1	ASSLSVPTTYEQY
TRBJ1-1	TRBV12-3/TRBV12-4	ASSPDRSTEAF
TRBJ2-2	TRBV25-1	ASRLGTSAGELF